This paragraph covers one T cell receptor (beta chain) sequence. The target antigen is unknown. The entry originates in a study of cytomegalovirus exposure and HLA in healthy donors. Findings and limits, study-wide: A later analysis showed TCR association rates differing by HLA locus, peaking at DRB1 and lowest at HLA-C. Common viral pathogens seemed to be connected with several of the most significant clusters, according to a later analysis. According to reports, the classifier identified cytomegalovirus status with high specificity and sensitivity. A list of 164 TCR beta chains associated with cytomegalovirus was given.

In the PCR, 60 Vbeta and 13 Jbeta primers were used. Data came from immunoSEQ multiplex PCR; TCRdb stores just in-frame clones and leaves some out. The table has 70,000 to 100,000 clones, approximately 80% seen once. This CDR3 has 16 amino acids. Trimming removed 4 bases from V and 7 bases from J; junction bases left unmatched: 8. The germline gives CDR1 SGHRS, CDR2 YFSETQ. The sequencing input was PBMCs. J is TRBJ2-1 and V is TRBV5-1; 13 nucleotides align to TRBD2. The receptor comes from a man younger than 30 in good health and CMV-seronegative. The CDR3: CASSLPGLAGYNEQFF. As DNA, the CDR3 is TGCGCCAGCAGCCTACCGGGACTAGCGGGGTATAATGAGCAGTTCTTC.